Below are 27 T cell receptor beta chains sequenced from a single sample in a study of Graves' ophthalmopathy and Graves' hyperthyroidism. Amplification of the TCR beta CDR3 regions used RNA transcripts (as template). The first round was an RT-PCR with HTBI primers, and the second round was a multiplex PCR. TCRdb reprocessed the multiplex PCR reads with MiXCR, giving one entry per CDR3 protein. The sample holds about 180,000 distinct CDR3 sequences, under 40% seen once. Sequencing input: peripheral blood. Every receptor here comes from a middle-aged woman with Graves' ophthalmopathy.

The chain links TRBV6-1 to TRBJ2-7; TRBD2 might be the D (6 bases). Germline V gene lookup returns CDR1 MNHNS and CDR2 SASEGT. V dropped 10 bases and J dropped 0 bases, with 16 bases sitting between them. This CDR3 is 14 amino acids long. This CDR3 reads CAIRPVGSSYEQYF. The CDR3 coding sequence is TGTGCCATCAGACCCGTCGGGAGCTCCTACGAGCAGTACTTC.

This clonotype has at least ten counts. The chain combines TRBV28 with TRBJ1-1; D is perhaps TRBD1 (5 bases). The length of the CDR3 is 15 residues. Germline V lookup: CDR1 MDHEN, CDR2 SYDVKM. Trimming cost V 5 bases and J 6 bases, with 19 bases left between them. CDR3 residues: CASSGGMELRAEAFF. For the CDR3, the DNA is TGTGCCAGCAGTGGGGGGATGGAATTAAGGGCTGAAGCTTTCTTT. The variable domain in full, with the rest retrieved from reference TRBV28 and TRBJ1-1, is DVKVTQSSRYLVKRTGEKVFLECVQDMDHENMFWYRQDPGLGLRLIYFSYDVKMKEKGDIPEGYSVSREKKERFSLILESASTNQTSMYLCASSGGMELRAEAFFGQGTRLTVV.

This clonotype was seen repeatedly, ten times or more. This rearrangement joins TRBV12-3 or TRBV12-4 to TRBJ1-1; D possibly corresponds to TRBD1 (6 bases). The length of the CDR3 is 17 residues. The V gene lost 6 bases and the J gene lost 4 bases, with 24 bases spanning the gap. CDR3 region: CASRRRRQALAGTEAFF. CDR3 DNA sequence: TGTGCCAGCAGACGTAGGCGACAGGCCCTGGCGGGCACTGAAGCTTTCTTT.

This clonotype was seen repeatedly, ten times or more. The chain combines TRBV28 with TRBJ2-7, with TRBD2 matching 7 bases. V was pared by 8 bases and J by 0 bases, with 13 bases of the junction left unmatched. Looked up from germline, CDR1 is MDHEN and CDR2 is SYDVKM. The CDR3 loop spans 16 amino acids. CDR3 sequence: CASVWGGDGNSYEQYF. CDR3 nucleotides: TGTGCCAGCGTCTGGGGGGGAGACGGAAACTCCTACGAGCAGTACTTC.

This clonotype came up many times. The chain joins TRBV20-1 to TRBJ1-2; 12 bases are shared with TRBD1. V trimming: 6 bases; J trimming: 0 bases; junction bases outside the gene matches: 8. Germline V gene lookup returns CDR1 DFQATT and CDR2 SNEGSKA (reference sequence). The CDR3 sequence is 16 residues long. The chain's CDR3 is CSARGQGAPANYGYTF. The CDR3 bases are TGCAGTGCAAGGGGACAGGGGGCGCCAGCTAACTATGGCTACACCTTC.

This clonotype was picked up many times. The CDR3 DNA reads TGTGCCAGCAGTCGGGGGGGTTACGAGCAGTACTTC. Its protein is CASSRGGYEQYF. The chain carries TRBV28 and TRBJ2-7, with TRBD2 matching 8 bases. V lost 5 bases to trimming and J lost 4 bases; unmatched junction nucleotides: 1. Germline CDR1 and CDR2: MDHEN and SYDVKM. This CDR3 contains 12 residues.

In its sample, this clonotype was seen many times. The gene calls are TRBV7-2 and TRBJ2-5; 8 bases line up with TRBD2. Germline V CDR1 and CDR2: SGHTA, FQGNSA. V was clipped by 2 bases and J by 2 bases; unmatched bases: 4. This CDR3 comprises 15 residues. As DNA, the CDR3 is TGTGCCAGCAGCTTAACTAGCGGATTACAAGAGACCCAGTACTTC. This encodes CASSLTSGLQETQYF.

The sample holds many counts of this clonotype. The chain is built from TRBV20-1 and TRBJ2-7; possibly TRBD1 or TRBD2 for D (5 bases each). Per the germline V gene, CDR1 is DFQATT and CDR2 is SNEGSKA (reference sequence). The V gene lost 6 bases and the J gene lost 3 bases, with 15 bases spanning the gap. The CDR3 is made up of 13 amino acids. The CDR3 loop reads CSARDQRNYEQYF. CDR3 nucleotide sequence: TGCAGTGCCAGGGACCAGAGAAACTACGAGCAGTACTTC.

There are a few counts of this clonotype. The gene calls are TRBV30 and TRBJ2-4; no clear D. CDR1 is GTSNPN, CDR2 SVGIG, per germline (reference sequence). V lost 4 bases to trimming and J lost 6 bases, with 10 bases between them. This CDR3 contains 12 residues. The CDR3 loop reads CAWKRSGNIQYF. Here the CDR3 DNA reads TGTGCCTGGAAGAGAAGTGGAAACATTCAGTACTTC.

V usage is TRBV20-1 and J usage is TRBJ1-1, with D possibly being TRBD1 (5 bases). The germline CDR1 and CDR2 sequences are DFQATT and SNEGSKA (reference sequence). Trimming took 5 bases from V and 3 from J, leaving 10 bases between them. The CDR3 consists of 12 residues. The CDR3 region is CSAVPGHTEAFF. Written as DNA, the CDR3 is TGCAGTGCTGTCCCGGGACACACTGAAGCTTTCTTT.

The rearrangement uses TRBV6-2 or TRBV6-3 and TRBJ1-1, with D unresolved. Trimming took off 4 bases at V and 4 bases at J, with 7 bases between the two ends. This CDR3 has 12 residues. The germline V gene has CDR1 MNHEY and CDR2 SVGEGT. The CDR3 is CASSSTRTEAFF. Written as DNA, the CDR3 is TGTGCCAGCAGTTCGACGCGCACTGAAGCTTTCTTT.

This clonotype was recorded many times. The chain recombines TRBV7-9 with TRBJ1-2; weak D call: TRBD1 (5 bases). The CDR3 spans 15 residues. Germline V gene data show CDR1 as SEHNR and CDR2 as FQNEAQ (reference sequence). V lost 5 bases, J lost 3 bases, and 16 bases lay in between. The CDR3 here is CASSPASGIDYGYTF. In nucleotides, the CDR3 is TGTGCCAGCAGCCCGGCGTCAGGGATAGACTATGGCTACACCTTC.

The chain joins TRBV7-8 to TRBJ2-7; D ambiguous. This CDR3 is built from 13 residues. Germline values: CDR1 SGHVS, CDR2 FQNEAQ. The germline V and J ends were trimmed by 1 base and 1 base, with 5 bases remaining between them. The CDR3 here is CASSLEESYEQYF. The CDR3 DNA reads as TGTGCCAGCAGCTTAGAAGAGTCCTACGAGCAGTACTTC.

This clonotype was detected many times. The chain joins TRBV18 to TRBJ1-2; D is undetermined. Trimming took 6 bases from V and 4 from J, leaving 15 bases between them. In germline, CDR1 is KGHSH, CDR2 LQKENI. CDR3 size: 14 residues. The CDR3 loop is CASSKKDGVYGYTF. The CDR3 DNA is TGTGCCAGCTCCAAAAAGGACGGGGTCTATGGCTACACCTTC.

This clonotype was observed at least ten times. This chain uses TRBV5-1 with TRBJ1-2, with a weak D call TRBD1 (5 bases). The CDR3 runs 15 residues. Germline lookup yields CDR1 SGHRS and CDR2 YFSETQ. V was trimmed by 1 base and J by 4 bases, leaving 14 bases between them. Here the CDR3 reads CASSLSTQGGYGYTF. The CDR3 DNA reads as TGCGCCAGCAGCTTGAGCACCCAGGGCGGCTATGGCTACACCTTC.

This rearrangement joins TRBV29-1 to TRBJ1-1, with no clear D. This CDR3 is 12 amino acids long. The germline gives CDR1 SQVTM, CDR2 ANQGSEA. The V gene lost 5 bases and the J gene lost 4 bases, with 11 bases spanning the gap. CDR3 loop: CSVRTGRTEAFF. The CDR3 DNA sequence: TGCAGCGTTCGAACCGGGCGCACTGAAGCTTTCTTT.

This rearrangement joins TRBV12-3 or TRBV12-4 to TRBJ2-5; D perhaps matches TRBD1 (5 bases). V was pared by 10 bases and J by 2 bases, with 14 bases between. The CDR3 totals 13 residues. This chain's CDR3 is CAIRQGLQETQYF. The DNA of the CDR3 is TGTGCCATCCGGCAGGGTCTACAAGAGACCCAGTACTTC.

This sequence joins TRBV3-1 and TRBJ1-3; maybe TRBD1 (5 bases). The CDR3 has 15 residues. V was shortened by 1 base and J by 2 bases, with 9 bases between the two germline ends. Germline-derived CDR1 and CDR2 are LGHDT and YNNKEL (reference sequence). CDR3 protein: CASSQAGTPGNTIYF. The CDR3 DNA reads as TGTGCCAGCAGCCAAGCAGGGACCCCTGGAAACACCATATATTTT.

In this sample, this clonotype turned up many times. J is TRBJ1-6 and V is TRBV6-5; TRBD1 might be the D (5 bases). This CDR3 has 14 residues. Germline V gene lookup returns CDR1 MNHEY and CDR2 SVGAGI. Trimming stripped 0 bases from V and 9 bases from J, with 9 bases between. The CDR3 loop reads CASSYSRGSSPLHF. The DNA for the CDR3 is TGTGCCAGCAGTTACTCGAGGGGATCTTCACCCCTCCACTTT.

V is TRBV25-1 and J is TRBJ2-7; 7 positions agree with TRBD2. J was trimmed by 4 bases and V by 1 base; bases with no gene match: 7. This CDR3 has 15 amino acids. Per the germline V gene, CDR1 is MGHDK and CDR2 is SYGVNS. The chain's CDR3 is CASSEFGGSAYEQYF. CDR3 nucleotides: TGTGCCAGCAGTGAATTCGGCGGGAGTGCGTACGAGCAGTACTTC.

The chain uses TRBV12-3 or TRBV12-4 and TRBJ1-2; tentatively, D is TRBD1 (5 bases). There are 14 residues in the CDR3. V lost 3 bases and J lost 8, with 16 bases in between. The CDR3 bases are TGTGCCAGCAGTTTTGGGACGCCCGAGGGGGGCTACACCTTC. Translation: CASSFGTPEGGYTF.

This clonotype was counted at least ten times. The chain employs TRBV29-1 and TRBJ2-7; D not certain. The V end lost 5 bases, the J end lost 0 bases, and 11 bases lay between the germline ends. The germline V gene has CDR1 SQVTM and CDR2 ANQGSEA. The CDR3 is made up of 13 amino acids. DNA for the CDR3: TGCAGCGTTAAGACCCAAATCTCCTACGAGCAGTACTTC. As protein: CSVKTQISYEQYF.

The chain combines TRBV5-1 with TRBJ2-7, with D perhaps given as TRBD1 or TRBD2 (5 bases each). The germline CDR1 and CDR2 sequences are SGHRS and YFSETQ. The CDR3 spans 15 residues. V was trimmed by 0 bases and J by 2 bases, leaving 12 bases between them. The CDR3, as DNA: TGCGCCAGCAGCTTGGATGGGACGGCGACCTACGAGCAGTACTTC. It codes for CASSLDGTATYEQYF.

This clonotype was found many times. This sequence joins TRBV14 and TRBJ1-2; D gene unclear. The germline CDR1 and CDR2 sequences are SGHDN and FVKESK. This CDR3 contains 13 residues. V lost 2 bases and J 7 bases, leaving 11 bases between the germline ends. CDR3 sequence: CASSQSYTGGYTF. Here the CDR3 DNA reads TGTGCCAGCAGCCAATCGTACACCGGTGGCTACACCTTC.

This clonotype came up many times. The rearrangement uses TRBV6-6 and TRBJ2-5; the D is unclear. Germline CDR1 MNHNY, CDR2 SVGAGI (reference sequence). Trimming took 3 bases from V and 2 from J, leaving 13 bases between them. This CDR3 has 15 amino acids. The CDR3 region has the DNA TGTGCCAGCAGTTATAATGCCAGGTCTCAAGAGACCCAGTACTTC. Translated: CASSYNARSQETQYF.

The chain has TRBV12-3 or TRBV12-4 and TRBJ2-7; D not resolved. The CDR3 contains 14 residues. Trimming cost V 6 bases and J 7 bases, with 19 bases left between them. CDR3 residues: CASSPIRALWEQYF. CDR3 in DNA: TGTGCCAGCAGCCCTATACGGGCTCTGTGGGAGCAGTACTTC.

This clonotype appeared many times. The gene calls are TRBV14 and TRBJ2-2; D is perhaps TRBD1 (6 bases). Trimming pared 3 bases from V and 0 bases from J, leaving 11 bases between. CDR3 length equals 16 residues. In germline, CDR1 is SGHDN, CDR2 FVKESK. The CDR3 coding sequence is TGTGCCAGCAGCCAGTTCGGGACACCGAACACCGGGGAGCTGTTTTTT. The encoded protein is CASSQFGTPNTGELFF.